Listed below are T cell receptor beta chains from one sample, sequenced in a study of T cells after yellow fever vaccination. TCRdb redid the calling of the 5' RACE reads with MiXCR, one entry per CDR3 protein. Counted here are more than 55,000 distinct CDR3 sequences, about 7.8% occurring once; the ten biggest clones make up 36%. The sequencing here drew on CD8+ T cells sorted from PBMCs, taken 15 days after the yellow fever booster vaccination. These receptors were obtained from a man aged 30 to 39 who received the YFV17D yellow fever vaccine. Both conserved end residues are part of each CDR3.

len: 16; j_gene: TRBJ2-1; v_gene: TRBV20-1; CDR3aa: CSASALTSGTYNEQFF
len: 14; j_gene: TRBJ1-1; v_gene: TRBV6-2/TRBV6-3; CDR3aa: CASSYWAANTEAFF
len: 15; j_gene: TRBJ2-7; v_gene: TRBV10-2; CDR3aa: CASSLGAGDGYEQYF
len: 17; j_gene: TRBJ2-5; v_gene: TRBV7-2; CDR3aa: CASSSVAGRGTQETQYF
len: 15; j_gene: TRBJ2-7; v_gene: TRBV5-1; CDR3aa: CASSYQQGYPNEQYF
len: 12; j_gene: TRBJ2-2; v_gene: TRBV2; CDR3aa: CATPGGTGELFF
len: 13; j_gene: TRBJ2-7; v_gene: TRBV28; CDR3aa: CASSLLRDYEQYF
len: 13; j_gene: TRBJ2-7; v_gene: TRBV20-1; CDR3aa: CSAGGPATYEQYF
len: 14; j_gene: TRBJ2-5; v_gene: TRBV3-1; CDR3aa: CASSPLTGQETQYF
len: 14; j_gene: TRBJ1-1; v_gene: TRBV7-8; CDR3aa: CASSFSDRAPEAFF
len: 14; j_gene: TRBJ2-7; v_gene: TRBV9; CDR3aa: CASSVVDREDEQYF
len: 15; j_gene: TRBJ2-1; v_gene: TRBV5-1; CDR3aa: CASSLAASGGGVQFF
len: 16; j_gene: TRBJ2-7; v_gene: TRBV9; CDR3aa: CASSVDGRAGEDEQYF
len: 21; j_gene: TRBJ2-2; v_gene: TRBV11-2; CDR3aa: CASSVRPPGLAGGTNTGELFF
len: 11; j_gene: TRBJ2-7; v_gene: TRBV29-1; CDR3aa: CSVEDPAEQYF
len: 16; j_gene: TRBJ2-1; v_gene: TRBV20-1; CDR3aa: CSARTPGTGIYNEQFF
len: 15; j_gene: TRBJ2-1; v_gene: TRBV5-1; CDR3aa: CASSLAGAAYNEQFF
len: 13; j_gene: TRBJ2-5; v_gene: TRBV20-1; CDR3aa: CSAPSGGMETQYF
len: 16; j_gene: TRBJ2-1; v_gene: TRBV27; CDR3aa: CASSLLPRDLNNEQFF
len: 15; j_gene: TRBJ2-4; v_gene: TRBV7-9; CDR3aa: CASSFGPSEKNIQYF
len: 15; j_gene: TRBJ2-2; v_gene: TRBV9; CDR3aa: CASSAGGFGTGELFF
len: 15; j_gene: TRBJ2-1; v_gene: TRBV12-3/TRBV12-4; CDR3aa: CASAGLESSYNEQFF
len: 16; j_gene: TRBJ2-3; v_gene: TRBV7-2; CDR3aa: CASSLGRMTSTDTQYF
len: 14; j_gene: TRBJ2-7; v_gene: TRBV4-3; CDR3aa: CASSQGQGSREQYF
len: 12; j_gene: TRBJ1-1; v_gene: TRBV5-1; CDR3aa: CASRGGTREAFF
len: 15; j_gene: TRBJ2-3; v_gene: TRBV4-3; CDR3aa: CASSHMGGGADTQYF
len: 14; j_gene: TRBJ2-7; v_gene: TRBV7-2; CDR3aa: CASSSSGIVYEQYF
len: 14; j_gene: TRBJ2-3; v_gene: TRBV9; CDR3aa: CASSAVMHADTQYF
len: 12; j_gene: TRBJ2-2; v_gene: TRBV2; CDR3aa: CASSGITGELFF
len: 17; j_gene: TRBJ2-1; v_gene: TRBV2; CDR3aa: CACWTSGKGTSYNEQFF
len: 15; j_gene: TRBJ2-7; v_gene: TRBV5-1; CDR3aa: CASSLASSNSYEQYF
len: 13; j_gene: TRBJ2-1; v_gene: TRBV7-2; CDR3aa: CASSQDSYNEQFF
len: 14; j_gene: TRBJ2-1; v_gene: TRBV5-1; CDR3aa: CASSLSGPYNEQFF
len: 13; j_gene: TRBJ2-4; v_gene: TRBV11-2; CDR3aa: CASSSPGENIQYF
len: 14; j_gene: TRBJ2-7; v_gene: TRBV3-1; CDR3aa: CASSQRDRFYEQYF
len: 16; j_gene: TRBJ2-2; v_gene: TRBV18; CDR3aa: CASSPPLGLSTGELFF
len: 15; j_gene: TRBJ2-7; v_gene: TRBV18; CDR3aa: CASSREPYGSNEQYF
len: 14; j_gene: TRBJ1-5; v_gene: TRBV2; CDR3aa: CASGGEGANQPQHF
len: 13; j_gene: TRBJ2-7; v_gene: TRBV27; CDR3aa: CASKGTRGYEQYF
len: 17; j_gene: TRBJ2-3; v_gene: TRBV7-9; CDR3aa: CASSQKTSGIPPDTQYF
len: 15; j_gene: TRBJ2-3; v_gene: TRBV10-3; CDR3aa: CAIREGLADTDTQYF
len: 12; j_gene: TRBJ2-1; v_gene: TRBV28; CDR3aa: CASSPLYNEQFF
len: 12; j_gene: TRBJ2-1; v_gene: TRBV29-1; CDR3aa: CSVDSSYNEQFF
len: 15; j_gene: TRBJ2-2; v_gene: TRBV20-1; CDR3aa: CSARSGATNTGELFF
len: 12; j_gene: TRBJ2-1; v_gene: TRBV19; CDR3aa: CASSYTYNEQFF
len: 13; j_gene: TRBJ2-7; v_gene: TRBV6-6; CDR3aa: CASSKNGAGEQYF
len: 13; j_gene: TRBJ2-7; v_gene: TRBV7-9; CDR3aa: CASSSGHGYEQYF
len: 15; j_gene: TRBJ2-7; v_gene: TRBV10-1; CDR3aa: CASRISNPGSHEQYF
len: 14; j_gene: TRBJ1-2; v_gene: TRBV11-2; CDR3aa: CASSLVPGGDGYTF
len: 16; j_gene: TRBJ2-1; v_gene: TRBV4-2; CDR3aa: CASSQGALARYNEQFF
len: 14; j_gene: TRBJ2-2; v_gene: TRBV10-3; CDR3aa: CATGLAGAGGELFF
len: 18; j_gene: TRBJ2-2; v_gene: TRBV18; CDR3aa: CASSPTETGQGSYEELFF
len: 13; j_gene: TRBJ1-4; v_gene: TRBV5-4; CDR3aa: CASSSDRNEKLFF